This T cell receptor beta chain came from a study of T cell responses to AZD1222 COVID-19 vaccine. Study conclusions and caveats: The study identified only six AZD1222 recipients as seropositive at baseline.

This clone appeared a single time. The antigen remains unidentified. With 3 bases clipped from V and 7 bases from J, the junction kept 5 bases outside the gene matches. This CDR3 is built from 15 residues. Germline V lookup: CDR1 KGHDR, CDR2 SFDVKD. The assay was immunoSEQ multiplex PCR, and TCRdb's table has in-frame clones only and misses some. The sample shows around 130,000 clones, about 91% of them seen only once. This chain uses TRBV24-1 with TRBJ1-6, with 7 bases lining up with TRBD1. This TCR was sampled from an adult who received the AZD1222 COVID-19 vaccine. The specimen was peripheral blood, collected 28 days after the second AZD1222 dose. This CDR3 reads CATSDNRGRNSPLHF. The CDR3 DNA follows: TGTGCCACCAGTGATAACAGGGGTAGGAATTCACCCCTCCACTTT.